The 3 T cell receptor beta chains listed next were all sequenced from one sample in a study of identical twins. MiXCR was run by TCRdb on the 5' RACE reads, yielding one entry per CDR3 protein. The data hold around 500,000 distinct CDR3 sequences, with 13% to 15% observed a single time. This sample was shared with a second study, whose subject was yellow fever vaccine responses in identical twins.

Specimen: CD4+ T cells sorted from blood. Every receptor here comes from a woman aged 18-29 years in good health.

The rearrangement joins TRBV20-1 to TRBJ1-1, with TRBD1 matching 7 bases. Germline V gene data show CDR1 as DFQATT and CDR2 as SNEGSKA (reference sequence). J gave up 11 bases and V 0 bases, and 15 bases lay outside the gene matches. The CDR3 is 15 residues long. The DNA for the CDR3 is TGCAGTGCTAGAGATTTCGGGAACAGGAAGGGGGCGGCTTTCTTT. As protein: CSARDFGNRKGAAFF.

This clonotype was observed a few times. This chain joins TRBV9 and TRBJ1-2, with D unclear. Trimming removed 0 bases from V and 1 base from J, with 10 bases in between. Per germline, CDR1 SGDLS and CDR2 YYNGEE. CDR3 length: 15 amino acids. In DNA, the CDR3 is TGTGCCAGCAGCGTAGGCGACGAGGGTAACTATGGCTACACCTTC. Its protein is CASSVGDEGNYGYTF. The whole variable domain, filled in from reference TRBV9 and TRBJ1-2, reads DSGVTQTPKHLITATGQRVTLRCSPRSGDLSVYWYQQSLDQGLQFLIQYYNGEERAKGNILERFSAQQFPDLHSELNLSSLELGDSALYFCASSVGDEGNYGYTFGSGTRLTVV.

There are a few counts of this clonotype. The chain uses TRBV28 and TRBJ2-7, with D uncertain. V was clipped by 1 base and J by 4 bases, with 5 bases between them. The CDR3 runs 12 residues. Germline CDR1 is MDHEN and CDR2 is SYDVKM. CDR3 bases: TGTGCCAGCAGTTTATCACAGTACGAGCAGTACTTC. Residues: CASSLSQYEQYF. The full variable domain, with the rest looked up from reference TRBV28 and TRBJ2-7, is DVKVTQSSRYLVKRTGEKVFLECVQDMDHENMFWYRQDPGLGLRLIYFSYDVKMKEKGDIPEGYSVSREKKERFSLILESASTNQTSMYLCASSLSQYEQYFGPGTRLTVT.